A selection of T cell receptor beta chains follows, all from one sample in a study of T cell repertoires in ileal Crohn's disease. Here immunoSEQ multiplex PCR was the method, and the copy in TCRdb shows in-frame clones only, minus some. The table lists more than 50,000 clones, roughly nine tenths of them singletons, with under 2.5% in the top ten. The sample consisted of ileal tissue. The receptors shown here come from an adult with Crohn's disease. CDR3s include the opening cysteine and the closing phenylalanine or tryptophan. A D gene is named only where the DNA matches it firmly. Size is stated for part of the rows, as once, few or many counts, or as a class when the clone is expanded.

size: .; length: 14; V: TRBV2; J: TRBJ1-2; D: .; DNA: TGTGCCAGCAGTGAATTTCAAGGAGGAGGCGGCTACACCTTC; CDR3: CASSEFQGGGGYTF
size: .; length: 15; V: TRBV10-3; J: TRBJ1-1; D: .; DNA: TGTGCCATCAGTGATGGCGGACAAAGAATTACTGAAGCTTTCTTT; CDR3: CAISDGGQRITEAFF
size: .; length: 16; V: TRBV28; J: TRBJ1-5; D: .; DNA: TGTGCCAGCAGTTTTTTAGTACGGGGGGGCAATCAGCCCCAGCATTTT; CDR3: CASSFLVRGGNQPQHF
size: .; length: 14; V: TRBV11-3; J: TRBJ1-1; D: .; DNA: TGTGCCAGCAGCCCCACGGACAGTAACACTGAAGCTTTCTTT; CDR3: CASSPTDSNTEAFF
size: few; length: 13; V: TRBV7-2; J: TRBJ2-7; D: TRBD1; DNA: TGTGCCAGCAGCTTAACTGGACAGGACGAGCAGTACTTC; CDR3: CASSLTGQDEQYF
size: .; length: 16; V: TRBV28; J: TRBJ1-5; D: .; DNA: TGTGCCAGCAGTGGCCCGGGGGGGCTCGTCGATCAGCCCCAGCATTTT; CDR3: CASSGPGGLVDQPQHF
size: .; length: 14; V: TRBV7-6; J: TRBJ1-1; D: TRBD1; DNA: TGTGCCAGCAGCCTCGGACAGGCGGCCACTGAAGCTTTCTTT; CDR3: CASSLGQAATEAFF
size: .; length: 15; V: TRBV5-8; J: TRBJ2-5; D: .; DNA: TGTGCCAGCAGCCTGGACGCGGGGTACCAAGAGACCCAGTACTTC; CDR3: CASSLDAGYQETQYF
size: .; length: 11; V: TRBV7-9; J: TRBJ1-1; D: .; DNA: TGTGCCAGCAGCCCCCTCGAGGAAGCTTTCTTT; CDR3: CASSPLEEAFF
size: once; length: 13; V: TRBV9; J: TRBJ2-5; D: .; DNA: TGTGCCAGCAGCGTAACCCCGGGGGAGACCCAGTACTTC; CDR3: CASSVTPGETQYF
size: .; length: 17; V: TRBV4-3; J: TRBJ2-2; D: TRBD2; DNA: TGCGCCAGCAGCCAAGGGGGGACTAGCGGGAGCCCTGGGGAGCTGTTTTTT; CDR3: CASSQGGTSGSPGELFF
size: .; length: 14; V: TRBV15; J: TRBJ1-6; D: .; DNA: TGTGCCACCAGCAGAGATAAACCGATAGCACCCCTCCACTTT; CDR3: CATSRDKPIAPLHF
size: .; length: 14; V: TRBV5-1; J: TRBJ2-3; D: .; DNA: TGCGCCAGCAGCTTGGTCGGTCACACAGATACGCAGTATTTT; CDR3: CASSLVGHTDTQYF
size: .; length: 14; V: TRBV2; J: TRBJ1-4; D: TRBD1; DNA: TGTGCCAGCAGGCGGACAGGGGGAGGAGAAAAACTGTTTTTT; CDR3: CASRRTGGGEKLFF
size: .; length: 19; V: TRBV7-6; J: TRBJ1-3; D: TRBD1; DNA: TGTGCCAGCAGCTTAAGGGCCCCGGGACAGCCGAGCTCTGGAAACACCATATATTTT; CDR3: CASSLRAPGQPSSGNTIYF
size: .; length: 12; V: TRBV19; J: TRBJ2-2; D: .; DNA: TGTGCCAGTCAGGCGAACACCGGGGAGCTGTTTTTT; CDR3: CASQANTGELFF
size: .; length: 14; V: TRBV21-1; J: TRBJ1-2; D: .; DNA: TGTGCCAGCACCTCCACCACAGGGGGTTATGGCTACACCTTC; CDR3: CASTSTTGGYGYTF
size: .; length: 15; V: TRBV28; J: TRBJ1-4; D: .; DNA: TGTGCCAGCAGTCCCGGGGGGTCGACTAATGAAAAACTGTTTTTT; CDR3: CASSPGGSTNEKLFF
size: .; length: 16; V: TRBV7-2; J: TRBJ1-5; D: .; DNA: TGTGCCAGCACCATCCCTGCCGCAGGGGCAAATCAGCCCCAGCATTTT; CDR3: CASTIPAAGANQPQHF
size: .; length: 13; V: TRBV6-1; J: TRBJ1-2; D: .; DNA: TGTGCCAGCAGTGATGGGGGGACCTATGGCTACACCTTC; CDR3: CASSDGGTYGYTF
size: .; length: 17; V: TRBV19; J: TRBJ2-2; D: .; DNA: TGTGCCAGTACCTTGACACAGGGCCGTATAAACACCGGGGAGCTGTTTTTT; CDR3: CASTLTQGRINTGELFF
size: .; length: 15; V: TRBV5-1; J: TRBJ1-4; D: TRBD1; DNA: TGCGCCAGCAGCTTGGGGACCGGGACAGATGAAAAACTGTTTTTT; CDR3: CASSLGTGTDEKLFF
size: .; length: 15; V: TRBV18; J: TRBJ1-4; D: .; DNA: TGTGCCAGCTCACCAGACACAGCAACTAATGAAAAACTGTTTTTT; CDR3: CASSPDTATNEKLFF
size: .; length: 12; V: TRBV28; J: TRBJ2-7; D: .; DNA: TGTGCCAGCAGTTTACCTAGCTACGAGCAGTACTTC; CDR3: CASSLPSYEQYF
size: .; length: 14; V: TRBV11-2; J: TRBJ2-3; D: TRBD1; DNA: TGTGCCAGCAGCGTAACAGGGGGAGCAGATACGCAGTATTTT; CDR3: CASSVTGGADTQYF
size: .; length: 14; V: TRBV9; J: TRBJ2-1; D: .; DNA: TGTGCCAGCAGCGCCTCGGGGAGACTCGATGAGCAGTTCTTC; CDR3: CASSASGRLDEQFF
size: once; length: 16; V: TRBV7-8; J: TRBJ1-2; D: .; DNA: TGTGCCAGCAGCCCCCTCGGTCACGACAGTAACTATGGCTACACCTTC; CDR3: CASSPLGHDSNYGYTF
size: .; length: 16; V: TRBV4-1; J: TRBJ1-1; D: TRBD1; DNA: TGCGCCAGCAGCCCCAATACAGACAGGGGTTGGACTGAAGCTTTCTTT; CDR3: CASSPNTDRGWTEAFF
size: .; length: 16; V: TRBV11-2; J: TRBJ1-1; D: TRBD1; DNA: TGTGCCAGCAGCTCTACTTTGTACAGGGGCAACACTGAAGCTTTCTTT; CDR3: CASSSTLYRGNTEAFF
size: .; length: 15; V: TRBV4-1; J: TRBJ2-3; D: TRBD2; DNA: TGCGCCAGCAGCCAAGACGGGGGGGCCTGGGATACGCAGTATTTT; CDR3: CASSQDGGAWDTQYF
size: .; length: 13; V: TRBV27; J: TRBJ2-7; D: .; DNA: TGTGCCAGCAGTTTATCGTTCACCGCGGGGCAGTACTTC; CDR3: CASSLSFTAGQYF
size: .; length: 16; V: TRBV5-1; J: TRBJ1-5; D: .; DNA: TGCGCCAGCTCGCCGTTCCCCAGGGGAAGGAATCAGCCCCAGCATTTT; CDR3: CASSPFPRGRNQPQHF
size: .; length: 16; V: TRBV19; J: TRBJ1-5; D: TRBD1; DNA: TGTGCCAGTAGTATCGTCAGGGGGGACGGCAATCAGCCCCAGCATTTT; CDR3: CASSIVRGDGNQPQHF
size: .; length: 15; V: TRBV6-5; J: TRBJ2-2; D: .; DNA: TGTGCCAGCAGTTACTCGATTAGGAGCTTGGGGGAGCTGTTTTTT; CDR3: CASSYSIRSLGELFF
size: .; length: 15; V: TRBV6-6; J: TRBJ1-3; D: TRBD1; DNA: TGTGCCAGCAGTCACACGACAGGGTTTGGAAACACCATATATTTT; CDR3: CASSHTTGFGNTIYF
size: .; length: 16; V: TRBV27; J: TRBJ2-6; D: .; DNA: TGTGCCAGCAGCGGCAGGGAAAGCTCTGGGGCCAACGTCCTGACTTTC; CDR3: CASSGRESSGANVLTF
size: few; length: 14; V: TRBV30; J: TRBJ2-5; D: .; DNA: TGTGCCTGGAGTCCCAGGGGATACCAAGAGACCCAGTACTTC; CDR3: CAWSPRGYQETQYF
size: .; length: 14; V: TRBV5-1; J: TRBJ1-1; D: .; DNA: TGCGCCAGCAGCTACTCAGGGGTGAACACTGAAGCTTTCTTT; CDR3: CASSYSGVNTEAFF
size: few; length: 15; V: TRBV19; J: TRBJ2-1; D: TRBD2; DNA: TGTGCCAGTAGTAAGACTAGCGGGGCCCTAAGTGAGCAGTTCTTC; CDR3: CASSKTSGALSEQFF
size: .; length: 14; V: TRBV6-5; J: TRBJ2-3; D: TRBD1; DNA: TGTGCCAGCAGCAGGGACAGGGAAAGAGATACGCAGTATTTT; CDR3: CASSRDRERDTQYF